Given below is one T cell receptor (beta chain) in context. This specimen belongs to a study of blood T cell repertoires in COVID-19. Across the whole study: COVID-19 samples, acute and convalescent, were from the United States, Italy and Spain. Nucleic acid was either cDNA or gDNA, and it came from T cells, B-cell-depleted T cells, or PBMCs.

Per germline, CDR1 KGHSH and CDR2 LQKENI. The CDR3 spans 15 residues. Germline trimming cut 0 bases from V and 2 bases from J; bases unmatched to any gene: 4. Original handling: How many nucleated cells were present was estimated from reference gene primer amplification. Produced via immunoSEQ multiplex PCR; TCRdb's table is partial and in-frame only. The V and J calls and the clone size are those of that table, but D and trimming were determined from the DNA. The sample lists some 47,000 clones; roughly nine tenths were seen once. Sequences were obtained from peripheral blood. The TCR comes from a man aged 55 to 70 with active COVID-19. The chain employs TRBV18 and TRBJ2-7; TRBD2 aligns across 7 bases. In DNA, the CDR3 is TGTGCCAGCTCACCACCCCTAGCGGCGACCTACGAGCAGTACTTC. It specifies CASSPPLAATYEQYF. The full variable domain, with the rest looked up from reference TRBV18 and TRBJ2-7, is NAGVMQNPRHLVRRRGQEARLRCSPMKGHSHVYWYRQLPEEGLKFMVYLQKENIIDESGMPKERFSAEFPKEGPSILRIQQVVRGDSAAYFCASSPPLAATYEQYFGPGTRLTVT.